The 8 T cell receptor beta chains given below trace back to one sample, sequenced in a study of shared clonotypes between healthy human individuals (TCRdb year 2020). Preparation of the library involved the immunoSEQ multiplex PCR assay. TCRdb mirrors the immuneACCESS table, restricted to in-frame sequences. Some clones are absent from its copies; in checked studies, under half trace to an unresolved V gene, and the reason for the others is unknown. The sample contains about 600,000 clones, roughly four fifths of them found a single time. The ten top clones hold around 12% of the sample. The sequenced sample consisted of PBMCs. Source of these receptors: a woman between 40 and 55 years old in good health. Some clones in this sample may be carry-over from other donors' samples.

This CDR3 is CSVGAGVGGELFF. DNA for the CDR3: TGCAGCGTTGGGGCGGGAGTGGGCGGGGAGCTGTTTTTT. The chain combines TRBV29-1 with TRBJ2-2; TRBD2 matches 7 bases. Per germline, CDR1 SQVTM and CDR2 ANQGSEA. The ends lost 4 bases at V and 7 bases at J; junction bases unmatched: 6. The CDR3 length is 13 residues.

The V gene is TRBV29-1, the J gene TRBJ2-3; 9 bases match TRBD2. The germline CDR1 and CDR2 sequences are SQVTM and ANQGSEA. This CDR3 has 13 amino acids. Losses at the gene ends were 6 bases for V and 5 bases for J; bases not matched to a gene: 6. The CDR3 reads CSVSTSGLDTQYF. The CDR3 DNA reads TGCAGCGTCTCGACTAGCGGATTAGATACGCAGTATTTT.

The rearrangement uses TRBV5-1 and TRBJ1-3; D is uncertain. The V gene's germline CDR1 is SGHRS and CDR2 YFSETQ. The V end was cut by 2 bases, the J end by 0 bases, with 12 bases between. The CDR3 is 16 residues long. CDR3 coding DNA: TGCGCCAGCAGCTTAGTAGGGCAGCACTCTGGAAACACCATATATTTT. This encodes CASSLVGQHSGNTIYF.

The V call is TRBV6-5, the J call TRBJ1-1, with 9 nucleotides matching TRBD1. V gave up 2 bases and J gave up 5 bases; unmatched junction bases: 6. The germline V gene encodes CDR1 MNHEY and CDR2 SVGAGI. The CDR3 is 15 residues long. The CDR3 DNA is TGTGCCAGCAGTTACGTCGGGACAGGGATGACTGAAGCTTTCTTT. It is translated as CASSYVGTGMTEAFF.

The chain recombines TRBV7-3 with TRBJ2-1; D is undetermined. Germline CDR1 reads SGHTA; CDR2 reads FQGTGA. The CDR3 covers 15 residues. V was cut by 1 base and J by 0 bases, with 7 bases left in between. The CDR3 region is CASSLILGSYNEQFF. Here the CDR3 DNA reads TGTGCCAGCAGCTTAATTCTTGGCTCCTACAATGAGCAGTTCTTC.

This clone was seen a single time. The chain is built from TRBV18 and TRBJ2-7; 10 bases are shared with TRBD2. The V gene end was trimmed by 0 bases and the J gene end by 2 bases; junction bases not matched to a gene: 4. Germline V CDR1 and CDR2: KGHSH, LQKENI. The CDR3 is made up of 16 amino acids. The CDR3 spells CASSPPKLAGTYEQYF. CDR3 coding DNA: TGTGCCAGCTCACCACCGAAACTAGCGGGAACCTACGAGCAGTACTTC.

The CDR3 DNA reads as TGTGCCAGCAGCCAGAACGGAGGGTGGGCCGGGGAGCTGTTTTTT. Amino acids: CASSQNGGWAGELFF. The chain employs TRBV7-3 and TRBJ2-2; TRBD2 might be the D (6 bases). This CDR3 is built from 15 residues. With 5 bases removed from V and 6 bases from J, the gap between germline ends came to 16 bases. The V gene's germline CDR1 is SGHTA and CDR2 FQGTGA.

This clone was observed a single time. The rearrangement uses TRBV5-1 and TRBJ2-7; D unclear. Trimming took off 2 bases at V and 6 bases at J, with 15 bases between the two ends. The V gene's germline CDR1 is SGHRS and CDR2 YFSETQ. The CDR3 spans 14 residues. CDR3 nucleotide sequence: TGCGCCAGCAGCTTTGAGTTTCCGCGTGGCGAGCAGTACTTC. As protein: CASSFEFPRGEQYF.